This TCR beta chain was sequenced in a study of identical twins' blood T cells. With respect to this clonotype: Its antigen remains unknown.

Regarding the study as a whole: Each donor's most abundant TCRbeta clonotypes shared more CDR3 sequences with her twin than unrelated donors.

Trimming left V 4 bases short and J 8 bases short, with 21 bases between. The CDR3 runs to 16 residues. Germline loops: CDR1 ENHRY, CDR2 SYGVKD. Each TCR cDNA library carried sample-specific barcodes on both ends. Each CDR3 protein gets one entry after TCRdb re-called the 5' RACE reads with MiXCR. This sample yields around 380,000 distinct CDR3 sequences, of which roughly 28% are seen a single time; 6.1% belongs to the top ten. Three pairs of healthy female monozygous twins were the donors. The source of this sequence is a woman between 18 and 50 years old in good health. Sequencing was done on a sample of PBMCs. The rearrangement links TRBV10-3 to TRBJ2-1, with D perhaps matching TRBD1 (6 bases). The CDR3 region has the DNA TGTGCCATCAGTGGCCACGATACAGGGTTCGGCGATGAGCAGTTCTTC. Encoded protein: CAISGHDTGFGDEQFF.